This TCR beta chain was observed in a study of cytomegalovirus exposure and HLA in healthy donors. Details on this clone: Additional DNA sequences in this sample encode the identical CDR3.

Germline V gene data show CDR1 as SGHDN and CDR2 as FVKESK. Trimming pared 3 bases from V and 5 bases from J, leaving 10 bases between. This CDR3 spans 13 amino acids. PCR was performed using 60 Vbeta and 13 Jbeta primers. Sequenced by immunoSEQ multiplex PCR; TCRdb stores in-frame clones only, minus some. The table lists around 150,000 clones, 79% of them singletons. This chain links TRBV14 with TRBJ1-1; possibly TRBD1 for D (5 bases). The sample was PBMCs. The clonotype originates from a man aged 50-59 years in good health and CMV-seropositive. As DNA, the CDR3 is TGTGCCAGCAGCCAGCAGGGTGTGACTGAAGCTTTCTTT. Amino acid sequence: CASSQQGVTEAFF.